The TCR beta chain described here comes from a study of cytomegalovirus exposure and HLA in healthy donors. Study observations and caveats: In a later analysis, the majority of CMV-associated beta chains seemingly showed HLA restriction.

Each of the donors was a healthy bone marrow donor. The V end lost 2 bases, the J end lost 1 base, and 8 bases lay between the germline ends. From germline, CDR1 is SGHNT and CDR2 YYREEE (reference sequence). This CDR3 has 14 amino acids. This PCR relied on a set of 60 Vbeta primers and 13 Jbeta primers. Measured with immunoSEQ multiplex PCR; TCRdb has only the in-frame clones, and not every one. The sample shows about 89,000 clones, roughly three quarters of them seen only once. This clone has just a few counts. What it binds is not known. Sequencing used PBMCs. The TCR was taken from a male donor in good health and CMV-seronegative. This rearrangement joins TRBV5-4 to TRBJ2-3; a possible D gene is TRBD1 (6 bases). CDR3: CASSFPGGTDTQYF. The CDR3 DNA reads as TGTGCCAGCAGCTTCCCAGGGGGCACAGATACGCAGTATTTT.